Sequencing of this T cell receptor beta chain was carried out in a study of T cell responses to AZD1222 COVID-19 vaccine. Study-wide results and caveats: The donor cohort was predominantly white British with a female majority, and clonal diversity may have been underestimated. Distributed over spike, vaccine-associated CD4 TCRs predominated at 160-218 and 743-854. Seropositive AZD1222 recipients at baseline numbered only five or six.

The data were produced by immunoSEQ multiplex PCR, yet TCRdb's version contains in-frame clones alone and is incomplete. The table includes 130,000 to 150,000 clones, 70% to 90% detected once. Turning to this clone: What it binds is unknown.

The CDR3 covers 18 residues. Looked up from germline, CDR1 is LNHDA and CDR2 is SQIVND (reference sequence). Trimming cost V 3 bases and J 1 base; bases outside gene matches: 6. V is TRBV19 and J is TRBJ2-3, with TRBD2 identical over 14 bases. This TCR came from an adult in good health. The input for sequencing was peripheral blood, taken on day 0 of AZD1222 vaccination. The CDR3 spells CASSMTSGRAFGTDTQYF. The CDR3 DNA follows: TGTGCCAGTAGTATGACTAGCGGGAGGGCCTTCGGCACAGATACGCAGTATTTT. Full variable domain (missing parts from reference TRBV19 and TRBJ2-3): DGGITQSPKYLFRKEGQNVTLSCEQNLNHDAMYWYRQDPGQGLRLIYYSQIVNDFQKGDIAEGYSVSREKKESFPLTVTSAQKNPTAFYLCASSMTSGRAFGTDTQYFGPGTRLTVL.